Listed below are T cell receptor beta chains from one sample, sequenced in a study of technical replicates of blood from several donors. Profiled with immunoSEQ multiplex PCR; TCRdb holds only in-frame clones, not every one. This table has roughly 60,000 clones, roughly 90% appearing once. Material: PBMCs. The receptors derive from a human donor in good health. Some clones in this sample may be carry-over from other donors' samples. CDR3s include the opening cysteine and the closing phenylalanine or tryptophan. A D gene is named only where the DNA matches it firmly. Only some rows state a clone size, as once, few, many or a class for expanded clones.

TRBV7-9,TRBJ1-2,-,-,CASSLVDRTNYGYTF,TGTGCCAGCAGCTTAGTTGACAGAACTAACTATGGCTACACCTTC
TRBV4-2,TRBJ2-1,-,-,CASSPGEAYNEQFF,TGTGCCAGCAGCCCGGGAGAGGCCTACAATGAGCAGTTCTTC
TRBV18,TRBJ2-7,-,-,CASSPVGLEQYF,TGTGCCAGCTCACCAGTCGGACTCGAGCAGTACTTC
TRBV4-2,TRBJ2-7,-,TRBD2,CASSQKAQLAGGPEQYF,TGTGCCAGCAGCCAAAAGGCCCAACTAGCGGGAGGGCCCGAGCAGTACTTC
TRBV9,TRBJ2-5,-,TRBD2,CASSVDSGRALLQETQYF,TGTGCCAGCAGCGTGGATAGCGGGAGGGCCTTACTCCAAGAGACCCAGTACTTC
TRBV7-2,TRBJ1-2,-,TRBD1,CASSQGQGADGYTF,TGTGCCAGCAGCCAAGGACAGGGGGCTGATGGCTACACCTTC
TRBV19,TRBJ2-1,few,-,CASSIQGYNEQFF,TGTGCCAGTAGTATACAGGGCTACAATGAGCAGTTCTTC
TRBV5-1,TRBJ1-2,once,TRBD1,CASSLQGASGYTF,TGCGCCAGCAGCTTACAGGGGGCGAGTGGCTACACCTTC
TRBV5-8,TRBJ1-3,-,-,CASSFRKELSGNTIYF,TGTGCCAGCAGCTTTCGAAAGGAGCTCTCTGGAAACACCATATATTTT
TRBV5-5,TRBJ2-5,-,-,CASSRLTTMETQYF,TGTGCCAGCAGCCGCCTGACAACCATGGAGACCCAGTACTTC
TRBV5-5,TRBJ2-1,-,TRBD2,CASSTGLAYVNEQFF,TGTGCCAGCAGCACGGGACTAGCGTACGTCAATGAGCAGTTCTTC
TRBV5-4,TRBJ1-2,-,-,CASSTSGGADYGYTF,TGTGCCAGCAGCACTAGTGGGGGCGCGGACTATGGCTACACCTTC
TRBV11-1,TRBJ1-1,once,TRBD1,CASRRQGGTEAFF,TGTGCCAGCCGACGACAGGGGGGCACTGAAGCTTTCTTT
TRBV7-8,TRBJ1-6,-,TRBD1,CASSLVGQGNSPLHF,TGTGCCAGCAGCTTAGTGGGACAGGGTAATTCACCCCTCCACTTT
TRBV11-1,TRBJ1-6,-,-,CASSSGQLGSPLHF,TGTGCCAGCAGTTCGGGACAACTAGGTTCACCCCTCCACTTT
TRBV2,TRBJ2-7,once,-,CASSDAGFRPEQYF,TGTGCCAGCAGTGATGCAGGGTTTAGACCCGAGCAGTACTTC
TRBV7-2,TRBJ1-6,-,TRBD1,CASSLVGRGNSYNSPLHF,TGTGCCAGCAGCTTAGTTGGCAGGGGGAACTCCTATAATTCACCCCTCCACTTT
TRBV7-9,TRBJ2-1,-,TRBD2,CASSLGAGLAGIEQFF,TGTGCCAGCAGCTTAGGGGCGGGACTAGCGGGCATTGAGCAGTTCTTC
TRBV5-4,TRBJ2-1,-,TRBD1,CASSHPSGTGEFF,TGTGCCAGCAGCCACCCATCCGGGACAGGGGAGTTCTTC
TRBV27,TRBJ2-4,-,TRBD2,CATGTSDKNIQYF,TGTGCCACCGGGACTAGCGATAAAAACATTCAGTACTTC
TRBV7-2,TRBJ2-4,-,TRBD2,CASSLVLGRDIQYF,TGTGCCAGCAGCTTAGTTTTGGGGAGGGACATTCAGTACTTC
TRBV7-3,TRBJ2-2,-,-,CASSFRGNTGELFF,TGTGCCAGCAGCTTTCGGGGTAACACCGGGGAGCTGTTTTTT
TRBV7-9,TRBJ2-7,once,-,CASSPSGYSYEQYF,TGTGCCAGCAGCCCCTCAGGGTACTCCTACGAGCAGTACTTC
TRBV5-1,TRBJ2-1,-,TRBD2,CASSSSGAYNEQFF,TGCGCCAGCAGTTCTAGCGGGGCCTACAATGAGCAGTTCTTC
TRBV7-9,TRBJ2-3,-,-,CASSLPKQGVRTDTQYF,TGTGCCAGCAGCTTACCCAAACAAGGAGTACGGACAGATACGCAGTATTTT
TRBV6-1,TRBJ2-7,-,TRBD2,CASSPKTSGYDEQYF,TGTGCCAGCAGTCCTAAGACTAGCGGGTATGACGAGCAGTACTTC
TRBV25-1,TRBJ1-6,-,-,CASRTDYNSPLHF,TGTGCCAGCAGAACAGACTATAATTCACCCCTCCACTTT
TRBV7-2,TRBJ1-1,-,-,CASSPQGGSNTEAFF,TGTGCCAGCAGCCCGCAGGGAGGTTCGAACACTGAAGCTTTCTTT
TRBV15,TRBJ1-5,-,TRBD1,CATSSDRGLGQPQHF,TGTGCCACCAGCAGCGACAGGGGGTTAGGTCAGCCCCAGCATTTT
TRBV7-9,TRBJ2-7,-,TRBD1,CASSLGTTGAIIYEQYF,TGTGCCAGCAGCTTAGGGACGACAGGGGCTATAATCTACGAGCAGTACTTC
TRBV7-9,TRBJ1-2,-,TRBD1,CASSTGQVGLVYGYTF,TGTGCCAGCAGCACTGGACAGGTCGGGCTCGTCTATGGCTACACCTTC
TRBV7-9,TRBJ1-5,many,TRBD1,CASSSDRETYSNQPQHF,TGTGCCAGCAGCTCGGACAGGGAAACCTATAGCAATCAGCCCCAGCATTTT
TRBV19,TRBJ2-7,-,TRBD1,CASNSGTGESYEQYF,TGTGCCAGTAATTCCGGGACAGGGGAAAGCTACGAGCAGTACTTC
TRBV6-1,TRBJ2-3,-,TRBD2,CASSEPLALSGADTQYF,TGTGCCAGCAGTGAACCTCTAGCCCTAAGCGGGGCAGATACGCAGTATTTT
TRBV6-5,TRBJ2-2,-,TRBD2,CASRLAGYTGELFF,TGTGCCAGCAGACTAGCGGGGTACACCGGGGAGCTGTTTTTT
TRBV19,TRBJ1-5,-,-,CASSIEDQPQHF,TGTGCCAGTAGTATTGAGGATCAGCCCCAGCATTTT